The clone carrying this T cell receptor beta chain came up many times. Its cognate antigen is unknown. The read finishes 3 residues shy of the CDR3 end, and the germline J gene is used to complete it. The data were produced by immunoSEQ multiplex PCR, yet TCRdb's version contains in-frame clones alone and is incomplete. The repertoire yields more than 35,000 clones, none seen only once; the top ten contain under 3%. This record comes from a study of T cell clonality in common variable immunodeficiency. CDR1 LNHDA and CDR2 SQIVND come from the germline V gene (reference sequence). The germline V and J ends were trimmed by 4 bases and 2 bases, with 10 bases remaining between them. The CDR3 sequence is 14 residues long. Findings of the study overall: Reportedly, TCR beta sequences from common variable immunodeficiency showed fewer deletions and N-nucleotide insertions.

Sequencing used peripheral blood mononuclear cells. The TCR sequence derives from a person between 18 and 75 years old in good health. This chain joins TRBV19 and TRBJ2-3; tentatively, D is TRBD1 (6 bases). The CDR3 here is CASSTWDNTDTQYF. The CDR3 DNA, read in part, is TGTGCCAGTAGTACTTGGGACAACACAGATACG.